A single sample is the source of the 27 T cell receptor beta chains below, sequenced in a study of shared clonotypes between healthy human individuals (dated by TCRdb to the early 2020s). The receptor library was made with the immunoSEQ multiplex PCR assay. The immuneACCESS repertoire file appears here via TCRdb, limited to in-frame rearrangements. These files lack a portion of the clones; in checked studies, under half of the deficit traces to unresolved V genes, and the cause of the others is not known. Here the sample has just under 95,000 clones; almost 70% occur a single time. The ten biggest clones cover roughly 50% of the sample. Sequencing input: memory CD8+ T cells sorted from blood. What this sample's cell subset or site label stands for: CD45RO+ cells pooled with CCR7-negative TemRA cells. These receptors were obtained from a man aged 25-40 years in good health.

The chain couples TRBV6-4 to TRBJ2-3; 11 bases align to TRBD2. The J segment lost 5 bases and the V segment lost 3 bases, leaving 4 bases of the junction unmatched. This CDR3 comprises 15 residues. Per the germline V gene, CDR1 is MRHNA and CDR2 is SNTAGT. The CDR3 DNA sequence: TGTGCCAGCAGTGAACTAGCGGGAGCCGTAGATACGCAGTATTTT. Amino acids: CASSELAGAVDTQYF.

The rearrangement links TRBV30 to TRBJ2-5; D call uncertain. V was cut by 1 base and J by 5 bases, with 11 bases left in between. The CDR3 spans 13 residues. Germline V gives CDR1 GTSNPN, CDR2 SVGIG (reference sequence). The CDR3 DNA sequence: TGTGCCTGGAGTGGGGTCCCACGGGAGACCCAGTACTTC. Translating it yields CAWSGVPRETQYF.

The V call is TRBV28, the J call TRBJ1-5; 7 nucleotides line up with TRBD1. The junction had 10 bases not matched to a gene; V was cut back by 7 bases and J by 1 base. The CDR3 consists of 16 residues. From germline, CDR1 is MDHEN and CDR2 SYDVKM. The CDR3 sequence: CASTPDRARSNQPQHF. The CDR3 DNA follows: TGTGCCAGCACCCCAGACAGGGCAAGGAGCAATCAGCCCCAGCATTTT.

The CDR3 DNA reads TGTGCCAGCAGCACGGGACTGCTCTCTGGGGCCAACGTCCTGACTTTC. Translating it yields CASSTGLLSGANVLTF. This chain joins TRBV5-4 and TRBJ2-6; TRBD2 is a possible D gene (6 bases). The CDR3 sequence is 16 residues long. V lost 4 bases and J 0 bases, leaving 11 bases between the germline ends. Germline lookup yields CDR1 SGHNT and CDR2 YYREEE (reference sequence).

This clone was seen more than once but under ten times. The J gene is TRBJ2-3, the V gene TRBV7-8, with D tentatively TRBD2 (5 bases). Trimming removed 5 bases from V and 0 bases from J, with 15 bases in between. The CDR3 runs 16 residues. Germline lookup yields CDR1 SGHVS and CDR2 FQNEAQ. The CDR3 coding sequence is TGTGCCAGCAGCCCCTGGGCGGGCGGGAGCACAGATACGCAGTATTTT. Translated: CASSPWAGGSTDTQYF.

The J gene is TRBJ1-2, the V gene TRBV28, with TRBD1 matching over 8 bases. V shed 6 bases, J shed 4 bases, and the junction held 10 bases outside the gene matches. Germline CDR1 MDHEN, CDR2 SYDVKM. The CDR3 spans 15 residues. The CDR3 DNA is TGTGCCAGCAGGAGCGTCAGGGGGCCCGGCTATGGCTACACCTTC. Translated: CASRSVRGPGYGYTF.

This clone was found a few times. The chain carries TRBV27 and TRBJ2-1, with D perhaps matching TRBD2 (6 bases). Trimming cost V 11 bases and J 1 base, with 21 bases left between them. Germline lookup yields CDR1 MNHEY and CDR2 SMNVEV (reference sequence). The CDR3 is 16 amino acids. CDR3 coding DNA: TGTGCCGCCTCACCTCCCGGAGGGCCTTCCTACAATGAGCAGTTCTTC. The encoded protein is CAASPPGGPSYNEQFF.

This chain connects TRBV7-9 to TRBJ2-5; no definite D call. The CDR3 runs 13 residues. CDR1 SEHNR and CDR2 FQNEAQ come from the germline V gene (reference sequence). Trimming shortened V by 5 bases and J by 4 bases, and 11 bases separated the two germline ends. The DNA of the CDR3 is TGTGCCAGCAGCCACCAATTATTAGAGACCCAGTACTTC. Protein sequence: CASSHQLLETQYF.

The chain links TRBV4-3 to TRBJ2-7; possibly TRBD2 for D (5 bases). V was trimmed by 0 bases and J by 5 bases, leaving 11 bases between them. Germline V lookup: CDR1 LGHNA, CDR2 YSLEER. The CDR3 contains 14 residues. The chain's CDR3 is CASSQERGSHEQYF. The CDR3 coding sequence is TGCGCCAGCAGCCAAGAACGAGGGTCCCACGAGCAGTACTTC.

This chain connects TRBV4-3 to TRBJ2-7, with a possible D match to TRBD1 (6 bases). This CDR3 contains 14 residues. Trimming shortened V by 4 bases and J by 4 bases, and 14 bases separated the two germline ends. Germline CDR1 LGHNA, CDR2 YSLEER. Written as DNA, the CDR3 is TGCGCCAGCAGCCCGGGGAACAGGGCGTACGAGCAGTACTTC. Translation gives CASSPGNRAYEQYF.

This chain uses TRBV11-2 with TRBJ2-5; no reliable D call. V was shortened by 3 bases and J by 3 bases, with 8 bases between the two germline ends. CDR3 length: 13 amino acids. The germline gives CDR1 SGHAT, CDR2 FQNNGV. The CDR3 sequence: CASSFNSKETQYF. The CDR3 nucleotides read TGTGCCAGCAGCTTTAACAGTAAAGAGACCCAGTACTTC. The full variable domain, with the rest looked up from reference TRBV11-2 and TRBJ2-5, is EAGVAQSPRYKIIEKRQSVAFWCNPISGHATLYWYQQILGQGPKLLIQFQNNGVVDDSQLPKDRFSAERLKGVDSTLKIQPAKLEDSAVYLCASSFNSKETQYFGPGTRLLVL.

This clone was seen more than once but under ten times. The rearrangement uses TRBV28 and TRBJ1-1, with 10 bases matching TRBD1. J gave up 4 bases and V 4 bases, and 3 bases lay outside the gene matches. The CDR3 runs to 14 residues. The germline V gene has CDR1 MDHEN and CDR2 SYDVKM. CDR3 amino acids: CASSWWTGGTEAFF. The CDR3 DNA follows: TGTGCCAGCAGTTGGTGGACAGGGGGCACTGAAGCTTTCTTT.

This sequence joins TRBV27 and TRBJ1-5, with D perhaps TRBD1 (5 bases). The V gene lost 6 bases and the J gene lost 2 bases, with 23 bases spanning the gap. The CDR3 consists of 18 residues. Germline CDR1 MNHEY, CDR2 SMNVEV (reference sequence). The CDR3 DNA reads TGTGCCAGCAGAACTTTCGGGGTACAAGGGGTAGGCAATCAGCCCCAGCATTTT. Residues: CASRTFGVQGVGNQPQHF.

This sequence joins TRBV28 and TRBJ2-7; TRBD1 might be the D (6 bases). Germline V gene data show CDR1 as MDHEN and CDR2 as SYDVKM. The CDR3 is 13 residues long. V was trimmed by 6 bases and J by 4 bases, leaving 13 bases between them. This CDR3 reads CASRPGAAYEQYF. CDR3 DNA: TGTGCCAGCAGACCAGGGGCGGCATACGAGCAGTACTTC.

The chain uses TRBV6-6 and TRBJ2-4, with D possibly matching TRBD2 (5 bases). The germline gives CDR1 MNHNY, CDR2 SVGAGI (reference sequence). The CDR3 has 16 residues. V was cut by 7 bases and J by 1 base, with 17 bases left in between. The DNA of the CDR3 is TGTGCCAGCACCCTTAGTCGGGAAGCGGCCAAAAACATTCAGTACTTC. Its protein product is CASTLSREAAKNIQYF.

There are many counts of this clone. The J gene is TRBJ2-1, the V gene TRBV11-2; D call uncertain. The germline V and J ends were trimmed by 3 bases and 10 bases, with 16 bases remaining between them. Germline CDR1 and CDR2: SGHAT and FQNNGV. The CDR3 is 14 residues long. The CDR3 DNA reads TGTGCCAGCAGCTTGACGAATCCTCTCACCGAGCAGTTCTTC. This encodes CASSLTNPLTEQFF.

The J gene is TRBJ1-5, the V gene TRBV19, with unresolved D. V was trimmed by 1 base and J by 3 bases, leaving 13 bases between them. CDR3 size: 16 residues. CDR1 is LNHDA and CDR2 is SQIVND in the germline V gene (reference sequence). CDR3: CASSIASDGNNQPQHF. In nucleotides, the CDR3 is TGTGCCAGTAGTATAGCTTCGGACGGGAACAATCAGCCCCAGCATTTT.

The table lists this clone with a few counts. The CDR3 bases are TGTGCCAGCAGCCGACTTCTTGTCGAGCAGTACTTC. It translates to CASSRLLVEQYF. V and J are TRBV7-2 and TRBJ2-7; D gene ambiguous. Per the germline V gene, CDR1 is SGHTA and CDR2 is FQGNSA. V was pared by 5 bases and J by 6 bases, with 11 bases between. The CDR3 has 12 amino acids.

In its sample, this clone was seen a few times. This chain uses TRBV7-9 with TRBJ2-1, with D possibly being TRBD2 (6 bases). Germline V CDR1 and CDR2: SEHNR, FQNEAQ (reference sequence). The CDR3 is 13 amino acids. V was trimmed by 5 bases and J by 9 bases, leaving 14 bases between them. The CDR3 bases are TGTGCCAGCAGCGGTCGGGGGAAAGGTGAGCAGTTCTTC. This encodes CASSGRGKGEQFF.

This clone was observed a handful of times. The chain employs TRBV5-1 and TRBJ2-3, with TRBD2 matching 8 bases. The CDR3 is made up of 16 amino acids. Unmatched junction bases numbered 14, after V lost 7 bases and J lost 4 bases. Germline CDR1 is SGHRS and CDR2 is YFSETQ. CDR3 in amino acids: CASRRGGSLRADTQYF. CDR3 bases: TGCGCCAGCCGTCGGGGGGGAAGCCTTCGCGCAGATACGCAGTATTTT.

The chain combines TRBV7-8 with TRBJ2-1; the D call may be TRBD1 or TRBD2 (5 bases each). Trimming removed 5 bases from V and 0 bases from J, with 11 bases in between. From germline, CDR1 is SGHVS and CDR2 FQNEAQ. The CDR3 has 15 amino acids. The CDR3 nucleotides read TGTGCCAGCAGCCACGGGACGAGCTCCTACAATGAGCAGTTCTTC. This encodes CASSHGTSSYNEQFF. Together with reference TRBV7-8 and TRBJ2-1, the CDR3 gives the full variable domain: GAGVSQSPRYKVAKRGQDVALRCDPISGHVSLFWYQQALGQGPEFLTYFQNEAQLDKSGLPSDRFFAERPEGSVSTLKIQRTQQEDSAVYLCASSHGTSSYNEQFFGPGTRLTVL.

The J gene is TRBJ1-1, the V gene TRBV28, with D tentatively TRBD1 (6 bases). The CDR3 totals 18 residues. CDR1 is MDHEN and CDR2 is SYDVKM in the germline V gene. V was pared by 8 bases and J by 8 bases, with 33 bases between. CDR3 nucleotide sequence: TGTGCCAGCCCTCCAAAGGGGGGGCGGTTAAGCTACTTTAGCGAAGCTTTCTTT. Amino acid sequence: CASPPKGGRLSYFSEAFF.

The chain carries TRBV7-3 and TRBJ2-7, with 8 bases identical to TRBD1. The length of the CDR3 is 16 residues. Trimming cost V 6 bases and J 0 bases; bases outside gene matches: 10. Germline CDR1 reads SGHTA; CDR2 reads FQGTGA. As DNA, the CDR3 is TGTGCCAGCAGGTTTTCTCCAGGGGGCGCCTCCTACGAGCAGTACTTC. This translates into CASRFSPGGASYEQYF.

The genes are TRBV5-1 and TRBJ2-1; 8 bases match TRBD2. The CDR3 extends over 16 amino acids. CDR1 and CDR2 (germline): SGHRS, YFSETQ. V gave up 4 bases and J gave up 0 bases; unmatched junction bases: 6. In DNA form, the CDR3 reads TGCGCCAGCAGCCCACGCGGGGGGAGCTCCTACAATGAGCAGTTCTTC. Translation gives CASSPRGGSSYNEQFF.

The CDR3 is CASSLLSQTNTGELFF. The CDR3, as DNA: TGTGCCAGCAGCTTATTGTCACAGACGAACACCGGGGAGCTGTTTTTT. The chain carries TRBV11-3 and TRBJ2-2; the D is unclear. The CDR3 extends over 16 amino acids. CDR1 and CDR2 (germline): SGHNT, YENEEA. Trimming pared 2 bases from V and 0 bases from J, leaving 10 bases between.

This clone was seen a few times. CDR3 nucleotide sequence: TGTGCCAGCAGTTACCAGTATGAGCAGTTCTTC. Its translation: CASSYQYEQFF. The chain joins TRBV6-4 to TRBJ2-1, with D uncertain. The V gene lost 5 bases and the J gene lost 8 bases, with 7 bases spanning the gap. CDR3 size: 11 residues. Germline V gene lookup returns CDR1 MRHNA and CDR2 SNTAGT.

The genes are TRBV6-6 and TRBJ1-2; TRBD1 aligns across 7 bases. Per germline, CDR1 MNHNY and CDR2 SVGAGI (reference sequence). CDR3 length equals 14 residues. Losses at the gene ends were 6 bases for V and 8 bases for J; bases not matched to a gene: 12. The CDR3 loop reads CASSIQGFAVGYTF. Written as DNA, the CDR3 is TGTGCCAGCAGCATACAGGGGTTTGCGGTAGGCTACACCTTC.